This passage covers 12 T cell receptor beta chains from one sample sequenced in a study of cytomegalovirus exposure and HLA in healthy donors. Clones were sequenced by immunoSEQ multiplex PCR, and TCRdb holds only the in-frame ones, with some missing. The sample includes 60,000 to 90,000 clones, 85% to 95% of them seen just once. Source material: PBMCs. The receptor source for this set is a woman aged 18-30 years in good health and CMV-seronegative.

The rearrangement links TRBV7-9 to TRBJ2-5; D not certain. Germline assignment: CDR1 SEHNR and CDR2 FQNEAQ (reference sequence). This CDR3 has 14 residues. Trimming shortened V by 5 bases and J by 4 bases, and 14 bases separated the two germline ends. As DNA, the CDR3 is TGTGCCAGCAGCGAGCCATTGAATCGAGAGACCCAGTACTTC. Translating gives CASSEPLNRETQYF. Supplemented by reference TRBV7-9 and TRBJ2-5, the full variable domain reads DTGVSQNPRHKITKRGQNVTFRCDPISEHNRLYWYRQTLGQGPEFLTYFQNEAQLEKSRLLSDRFSAERPKGSFSTLEIQRTEQGDSAMYLCASSEPLNRETQYFGPGTRLLVL.

The chain is built from TRBV7-9 and TRBJ1-5; D ambiguous. V lost 1 base, J lost 5 bases, and 6 bases lay in between. There are 13 residues in the CDR3. The germline CDR1 and CDR2 sequences are SEHNR and FQNEAQ (reference sequence). CDR3 bases: TGTGCCAGCAGCTTAGGTGGAGATCAGCCCCAGCATTTT. This gives the protein CASSLGGDQPQHF.

The CDR3 coding sequence is TGTGCCAGCAGCCTTCTACCGGGGGTGCGGACTGAAGCTTTCTTT. As protein: CASSLLPGVRTEAFF. The chain uses TRBV16 and TRBJ1-1; weak D call: TRBD1 (5 bases). V was clipped by 4 bases and J by 5 bases, with 17 bases between them. Germline values: CDR1 KGHSY, CDR2 FQNENV. The CDR3 length is 15 residues.

The J gene is TRBJ1-5, the V gene TRBV10-3; 7 nucleotides agree with TRBD1. Germline V gene sequence: CDR1 ENHRY, CDR2 SYGVKD. With 0 bases clipped from V and 5 bases from J, the junction kept 1 base outside the gene matches. CDR3 length: 14 amino acids. In DNA form, the CDR3 reads TGTGCCATCAGTGAGTCGGGACAGCATCAGCCCCAGCATTTT. Its translation: CAISESGQHQPQHF.

V is TRBV7-9 and J is TRBJ1-6, with TRBD1 as a possible D gene (5 bases). V was clipped by 1 base and J by 9 bases, with 16 bases between them. CDR3 length: 16 residues. CDR1 and CDR2 from the germline V gene are SEHNR and FQNEAQ (reference sequence). The CDR3 loop reads CASSLDGQGAGSPLHF. For the CDR3, the DNA is TGTGCCAGCAGCTTAGACGGGCAGGGAGCGGGTTCACCCCTCCACTTT.

The chain uses TRBV5-1 and TRBJ2-5, with D hard to call. The germline CDR1 and CDR2 sequences are SGHRS and YFSETQ. This CDR3 has 15 amino acids. Trimming cost V 0 bases and J 5 bases, with 14 bases left between them. The CDR3, as DNA: TGCGCCAGCAGCTTGGGCCCACTTTCGCGGGAGACCCAGTACTTC. It specifies CASSLGPLSRETQYF.

Regarding this clone: Sequence at one end of the junction differs from germline and may be a read error. This chain joins TRBV7-7 and TRBJ2-1, with 11 bases lining up with TRBD2. The CDR3 has 18 amino acids. Germline V lookup: CDR1 SSHAT, CDR2 FNYEAQ (reference sequence). The DNA for the CDR3 is TGTGCTAGCAGCTTAGAGCTAGCGGGGGGCCCTTTTCCCAATGAGCAGTTCTTC. This encodes CASSLELAGGPFPNEQFF.

V is TRBV13 and J is TRBJ2-1; TRBD2 matches 11 bases. From germline, CDR1 is PRHDT and CDR2 FYEKMQ (reference sequence). J lost 3 bases, V lost 3 bases, and 7 bases had no gene match. There are 17 residues in the CDR3. CDR3 protein: CASSFSSTSGNYNEQFF. DNA of the CDR3: TGTGCCAGCAGCTTTTCCTCGACTAGCGGGAACTACAATGAGCAGTTCTTC.

The rearrangement links TRBV19 to TRBJ2-7; 10 nucleotides match TRBD1. Germline CDR1 reads LNHDA; CDR2 reads SQIVND (reference sequence). This CDR3 region has 16 residues. The junction had 11 bases not matched to a gene; V was cut back by 4 bases and J by 5 bases. CDR3 in amino acids: CASSTGRQGAKDEQYF. CDR3 sequence (DNA): TGTGCCAGTAGTACAGGAAGACAGGGGGCTAAGGACGAGCAGTACTTC.

The chain carries TRBV6-6 and TRBJ1-2, with 9 bases aligning to TRBD1. J lost 4 bases, V lost 4 bases, and 7 bases had no gene match. This CDR3 spans 15 amino acids. Germline CDR1 is MNHNY and CDR2 is SVGAGI (reference sequence). CDR3 residues: CASSSQGAQSYGYTF. The CDR3 nucleotides read TGTGCCAGCAGTTCACAGGGGGCGCAAAGCTATGGCTACACCTTC.

This clone appeared once. The chain employs TRBV5-1 and TRBJ1-4, with 8 bases matching TRBD1. V lost 2 bases to trimming and J lost 5 bases; unmatched junction nucleotides: 5. From germline, CDR1 is SGHRS and CDR2 YFSETQ. This CDR3 contains 15 residues. The CDR3: CASSFTDRGNEKLFF. The CDR3 DNA reads as TGCGCCAGCAGCTTCACAGACAGGGGCAATGAAAAACTGTTTTTT.

The chain uses TRBV14 and TRBJ1-5, with D possibly matching TRBD1 (6 bases). From germline, CDR1 is SGHDN and CDR2 FVKESK. The CDR3 runs to 14 residues. V gave up 4 bases and J gave up 4 bases, with 11 bases separating them. The CDR3 loop reads CASSLGGGNQPQHF. The CDR3 DNA reads TGTGCCAGCAGCCTGGGAGGGGGGAATCAGCCCCAGCATTTT.